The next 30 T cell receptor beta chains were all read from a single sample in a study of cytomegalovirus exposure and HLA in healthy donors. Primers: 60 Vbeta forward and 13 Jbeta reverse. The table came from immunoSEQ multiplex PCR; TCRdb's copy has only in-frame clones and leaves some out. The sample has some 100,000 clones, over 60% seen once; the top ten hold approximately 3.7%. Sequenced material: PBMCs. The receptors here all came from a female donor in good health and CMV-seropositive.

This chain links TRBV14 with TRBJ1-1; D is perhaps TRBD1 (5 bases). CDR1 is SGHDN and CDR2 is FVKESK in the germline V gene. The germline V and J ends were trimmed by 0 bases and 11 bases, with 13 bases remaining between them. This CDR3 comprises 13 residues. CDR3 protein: CASSQDRRGRAFF. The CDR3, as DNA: TGTGCCAGCAGCCAAGATCGACGGGGGAGGGCTTTCTTT. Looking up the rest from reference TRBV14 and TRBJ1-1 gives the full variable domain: EAGVTQFPSHSVIEKGQTVTLRCDPISGHDNLYWYRRVMGKEIKFLLHFVKESKQDESGMPNNRFLAERTGGTYSTLKVQPAELEDSGVYFCASSQDRRGRAFFGQGTRLTVV.

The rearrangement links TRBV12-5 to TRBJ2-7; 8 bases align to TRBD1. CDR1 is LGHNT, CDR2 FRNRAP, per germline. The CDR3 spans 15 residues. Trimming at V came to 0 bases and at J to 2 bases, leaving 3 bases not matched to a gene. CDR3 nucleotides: TGTGCTAGTGGTTTGGTATCGGACAGGGCCTACGAGCAGTACTTC. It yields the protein CASGLVSDRAYEQYF.

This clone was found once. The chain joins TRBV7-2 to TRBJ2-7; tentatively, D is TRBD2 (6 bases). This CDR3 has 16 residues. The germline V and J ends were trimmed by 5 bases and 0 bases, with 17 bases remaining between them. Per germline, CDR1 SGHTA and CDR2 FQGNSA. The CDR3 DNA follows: TGTGCCAGCAGCCCTCAGGAGGGGTTAAGCTCCTACGAGCAGTACTTC. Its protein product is CASSPQEGLSSYEQYF.

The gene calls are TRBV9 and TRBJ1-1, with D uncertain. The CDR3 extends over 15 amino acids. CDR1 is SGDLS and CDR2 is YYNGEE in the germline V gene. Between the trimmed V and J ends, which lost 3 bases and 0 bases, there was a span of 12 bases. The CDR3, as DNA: TGTGCCAGCAGCGCCGTGGCCCTGATGAACACTGAAGCTTTCTTT. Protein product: CASSAVALMNTEAFF.

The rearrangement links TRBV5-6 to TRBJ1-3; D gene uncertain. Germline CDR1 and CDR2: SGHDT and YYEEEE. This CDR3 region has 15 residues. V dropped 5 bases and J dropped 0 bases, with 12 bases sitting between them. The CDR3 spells CASRRGQNSGNTIYF. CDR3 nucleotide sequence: TGTGCCAGCAGGAGAGGGCAAAACTCTGGAAACACCATATATTTT. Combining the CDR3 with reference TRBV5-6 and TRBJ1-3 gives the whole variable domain DAGVTQSPTHLIKTRGQQVTLRCSPKSGHDTVSWYQQALGQGPQFIFQYYEEEERQRGNFPDRFSGHQFPNYSSELNVNALLLGDSALYLCASRRGQNSGNTIYFGEGSWLTVV.

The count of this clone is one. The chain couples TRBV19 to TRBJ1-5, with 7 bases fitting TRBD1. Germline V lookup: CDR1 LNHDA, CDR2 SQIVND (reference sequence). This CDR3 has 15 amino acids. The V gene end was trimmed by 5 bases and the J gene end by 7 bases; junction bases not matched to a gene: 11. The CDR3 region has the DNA TGTGCCAGTAGTGCACAGGGGATGGTGAGGCAGCCCCAGCATTTT. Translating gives CASSAQGMVRQPQHF.

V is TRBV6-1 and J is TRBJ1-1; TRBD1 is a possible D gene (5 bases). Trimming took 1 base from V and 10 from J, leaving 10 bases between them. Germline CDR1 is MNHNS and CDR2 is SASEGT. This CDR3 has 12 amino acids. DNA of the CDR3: TGTGCCAGCAGTGAAGAATGGGGGGTAGCTTTCTTT. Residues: CASSEEWGVAFF.

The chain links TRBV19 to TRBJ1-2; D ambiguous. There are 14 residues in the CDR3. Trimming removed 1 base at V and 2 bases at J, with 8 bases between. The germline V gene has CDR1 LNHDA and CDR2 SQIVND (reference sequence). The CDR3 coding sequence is TGTGCCAGTAGTATAGCGGCGGCAAACTATGGCTACACCTTC. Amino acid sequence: CASSIAAANYGYTF.

CDR3 coding DNA: TGCAGCGTCGACGGGACTAGCGGCTTCACCGGGGAGCTGTTTTTT. As protein: CSVDGTSGFTGELFF. This sequence joins TRBV29-1 and TRBJ2-2; 11 bases map to TRBD2. The CDR3 runs 15 residues. V was clipped by 6 bases and J by 4 bases; unmatched bases: 7. Germline V gene data show CDR1 as SQVTM and CDR2 as ANQGSEA.

The CDR3 DNA follows: TGTGCCAGTCGACGGGGGGGATTGGAGACCCAGTACTTC. Translation: CASRRGGLETQYF. The chain uses TRBV25-1 and TRBJ2-5; the match to TRBD2 covers 8 bases. Germline values: CDR1 MGHDK, CDR2 SYGVNS. The CDR3 covers 13 residues. V dropped 9 bases and J dropped 5; count of bases not matched to a gene: 8. Looking up the rest from reference TRBV25-1 and TRBJ2-5 gives the full variable domain: EADIYQTPRYLVIGTGKKITLECSQTMGHDKMYWYQQDPGMELHLIHYSYGVNSTEKGDLSSESTVSRIRTEHFPLTLESARPSHTSQYLCASRRGGLETQYFGPGTRLLVL.

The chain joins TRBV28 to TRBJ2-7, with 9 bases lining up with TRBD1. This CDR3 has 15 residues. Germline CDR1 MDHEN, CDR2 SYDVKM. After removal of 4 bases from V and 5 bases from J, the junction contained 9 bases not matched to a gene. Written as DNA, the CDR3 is TGTGCCAGCAGTTCGACCGGGACAGGGTTTCACGAGCAGTACTTC. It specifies CASSSTGTGFHEQYF.

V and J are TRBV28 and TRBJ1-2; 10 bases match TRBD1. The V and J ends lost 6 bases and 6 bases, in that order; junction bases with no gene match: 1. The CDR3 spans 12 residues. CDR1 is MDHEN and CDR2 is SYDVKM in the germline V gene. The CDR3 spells CASRDRGDGYTF. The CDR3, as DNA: TGTGCCAGCAGGGACAGGGGGGATGGCTACACCTTC.

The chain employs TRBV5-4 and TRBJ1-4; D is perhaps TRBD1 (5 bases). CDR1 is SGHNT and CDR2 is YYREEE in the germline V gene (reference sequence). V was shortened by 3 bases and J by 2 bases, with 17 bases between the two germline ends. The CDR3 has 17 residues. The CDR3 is CASSWGGPLSTNEKLFF. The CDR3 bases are TGTGCCAGCAGCTGGGGGGGACCCCTGTCCACTAATGAAAAACTGTTTTTT.

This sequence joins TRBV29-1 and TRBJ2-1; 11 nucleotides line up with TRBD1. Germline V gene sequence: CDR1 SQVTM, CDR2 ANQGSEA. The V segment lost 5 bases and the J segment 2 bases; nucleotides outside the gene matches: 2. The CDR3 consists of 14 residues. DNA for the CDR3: TGCAGCGTTCGGACAGGGGGCACCTACAATGAGCAGTTCTTC. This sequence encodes CSVRTGGTYNEQFF.

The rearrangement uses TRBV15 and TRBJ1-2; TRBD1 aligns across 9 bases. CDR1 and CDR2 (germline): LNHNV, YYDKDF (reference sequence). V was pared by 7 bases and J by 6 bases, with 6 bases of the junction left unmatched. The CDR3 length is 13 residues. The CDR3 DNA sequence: TGTGCCACCAATGGACAGGGGAGCCATGGCTACACCTTC. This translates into CATNGQGSHGYTF.

The CDR3 DNA reads TGTGCCAGCAGTGAATCTGAGGGACAGGGGGTTGGGAGCAATCAGCCCCAGCATTTT. Protein sequence: CASSESEGQGVGSNQPQHF. The rearrangement links TRBV6-1 to TRBJ1-5; 11 bases are shared with TRBD1. The CDR3 covers 19 residues. V dropped 2 bases and J dropped 1; count of bases not matched to a gene: 10. Germline CDR1 reads MNHNS; CDR2 reads SASEGT.

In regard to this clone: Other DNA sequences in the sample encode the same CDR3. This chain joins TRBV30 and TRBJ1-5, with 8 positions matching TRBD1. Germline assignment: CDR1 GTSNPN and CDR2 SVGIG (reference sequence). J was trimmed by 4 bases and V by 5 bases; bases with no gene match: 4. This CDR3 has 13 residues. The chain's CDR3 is CAWSTGGNQPQHF. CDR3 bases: TGTGCCTGGTCAACAGGGGGAAATCAGCCCCAGCATTTT.

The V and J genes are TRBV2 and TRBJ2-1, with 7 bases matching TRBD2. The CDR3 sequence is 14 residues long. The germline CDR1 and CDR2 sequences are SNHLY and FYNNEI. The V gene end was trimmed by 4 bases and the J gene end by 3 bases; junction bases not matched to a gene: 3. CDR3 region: CASSVAGVYNEQFF. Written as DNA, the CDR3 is TGTGCCAGCAGTGTTGCGGGGGTCTACAATGAGCAGTTCTTC.

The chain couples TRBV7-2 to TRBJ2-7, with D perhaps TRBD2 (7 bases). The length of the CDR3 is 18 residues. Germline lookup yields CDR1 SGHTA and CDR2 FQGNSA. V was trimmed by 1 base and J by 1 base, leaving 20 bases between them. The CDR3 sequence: CASSLEGGRTPTSYEQYF. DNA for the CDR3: TGTGCCAGCAGCTTAGAGGGGGGGAGGACTCCAACGTCCTACGAGCAGTACTTC. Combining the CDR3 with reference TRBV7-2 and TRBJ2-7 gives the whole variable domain GAGVSQSPSNKVTEKGKDVELRCDPISGHTALYWYRQSLGQGLEFLIYFQGNSAPDKSGLPSDRFSAERTGGSVSTLTIQRTQQEDSAVYLCASSLEGGRTPTSYEQYFGPGTRLTVT.

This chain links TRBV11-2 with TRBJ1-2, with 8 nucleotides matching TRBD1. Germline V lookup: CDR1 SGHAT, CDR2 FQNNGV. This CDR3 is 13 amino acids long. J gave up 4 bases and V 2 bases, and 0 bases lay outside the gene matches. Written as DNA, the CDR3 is TGTGCCAGCAGCTTAACAGGGGGCTATGGCTACACCTTC. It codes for CASSLTGGYGYTF.

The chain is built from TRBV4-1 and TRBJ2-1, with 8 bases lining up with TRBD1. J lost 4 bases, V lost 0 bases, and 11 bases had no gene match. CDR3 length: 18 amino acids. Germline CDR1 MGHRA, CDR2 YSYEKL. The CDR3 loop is CASSQDLPQGARYNEQFF. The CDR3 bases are TGCGCCAGCAGCCAAGATCTCCCGCAGGGGGCACGATACAATGAGCAGTTCTTC.

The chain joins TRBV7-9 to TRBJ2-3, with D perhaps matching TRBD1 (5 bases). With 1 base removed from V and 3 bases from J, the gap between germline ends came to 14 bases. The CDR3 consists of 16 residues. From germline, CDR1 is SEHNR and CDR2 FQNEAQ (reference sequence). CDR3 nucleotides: TGTGCCAGCAGCTTAGTAGACAAAAAGGGGACAGATACGCAGTATTTT. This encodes CASSLVDKKGTDTQYF.

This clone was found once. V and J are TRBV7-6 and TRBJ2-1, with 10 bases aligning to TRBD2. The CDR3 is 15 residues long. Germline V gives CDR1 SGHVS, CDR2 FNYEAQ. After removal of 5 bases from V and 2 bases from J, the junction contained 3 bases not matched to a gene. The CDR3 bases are TGTGCCAGCAGCCCAGGACTAGCGGCCTACAATGAGCAGTTCTTC. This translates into CASSPGLAAYNEQFF.

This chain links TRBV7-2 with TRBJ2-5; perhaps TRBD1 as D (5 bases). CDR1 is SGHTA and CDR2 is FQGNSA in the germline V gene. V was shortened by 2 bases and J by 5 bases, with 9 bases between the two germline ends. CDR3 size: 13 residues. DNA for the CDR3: TGTGCCAGCAGCTTATCAGGGTTCGAGACCCAGTACTTC. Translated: CASSLSGFETQYF.

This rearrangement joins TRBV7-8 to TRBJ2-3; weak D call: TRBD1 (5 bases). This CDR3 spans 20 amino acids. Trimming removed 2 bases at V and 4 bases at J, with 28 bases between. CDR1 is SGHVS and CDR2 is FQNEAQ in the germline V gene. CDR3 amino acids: CASSLPSLAKQGEMADTQYF. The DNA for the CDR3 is TGTGCCAGCAGCTTACCCTCTCTGGCGAAGCAGGGCGAGATGGCAGATACGCAGTATTTT.

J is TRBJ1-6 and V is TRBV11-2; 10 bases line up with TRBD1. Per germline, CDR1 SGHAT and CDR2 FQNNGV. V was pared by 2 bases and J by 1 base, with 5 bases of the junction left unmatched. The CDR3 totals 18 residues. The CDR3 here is CASSLKTGGRSYNSPLHF. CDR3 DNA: TGTGCCAGCAGCTTAAAGACAGGGGGCCGGTCCTATAATTCACCCCTCCACTTT.

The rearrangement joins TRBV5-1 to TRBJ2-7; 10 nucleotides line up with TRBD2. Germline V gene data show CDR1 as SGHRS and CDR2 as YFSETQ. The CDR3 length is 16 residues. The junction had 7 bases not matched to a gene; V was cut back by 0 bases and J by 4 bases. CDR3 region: CASSLASSGSGYEQYF. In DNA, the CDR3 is TGCGCCAGCAGCTTGGCGTCTAGCGGGAGTGGTTACGAGCAGTACTTC.

The DNA for the CDR3 is TGTGCCAGCAGCCCAGACAGGGGATATACGCAGTATTTT. It is translated as CASSPDRGYTQYF. This rearrangement joins TRBV6-4 to TRBJ2-3, with TRBD1 matching 8 bases. Germline CDR1 reads MRHNA; CDR2 reads SNTAGT. V shed 6 bases and J 7 bases; nucleotides not matched to a gene: 6. CDR3 length: 13 residues.

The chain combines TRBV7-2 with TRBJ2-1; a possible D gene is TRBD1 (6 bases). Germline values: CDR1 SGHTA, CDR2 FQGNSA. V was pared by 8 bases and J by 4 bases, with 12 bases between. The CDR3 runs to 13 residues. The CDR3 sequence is CASPAGAYNEQFF. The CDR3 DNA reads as TGTGCCAGCCCGGCAGGGGCATACAATGAGCAGTTCTTC.

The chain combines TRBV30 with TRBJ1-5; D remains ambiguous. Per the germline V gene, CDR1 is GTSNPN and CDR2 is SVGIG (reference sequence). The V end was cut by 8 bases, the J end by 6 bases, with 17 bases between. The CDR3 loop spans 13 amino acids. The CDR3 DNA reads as TGTGCCGCGTCGCCGGGGATAGGTCAGCCCCAGCATTTT. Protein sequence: CAASPGIGQPQHF.